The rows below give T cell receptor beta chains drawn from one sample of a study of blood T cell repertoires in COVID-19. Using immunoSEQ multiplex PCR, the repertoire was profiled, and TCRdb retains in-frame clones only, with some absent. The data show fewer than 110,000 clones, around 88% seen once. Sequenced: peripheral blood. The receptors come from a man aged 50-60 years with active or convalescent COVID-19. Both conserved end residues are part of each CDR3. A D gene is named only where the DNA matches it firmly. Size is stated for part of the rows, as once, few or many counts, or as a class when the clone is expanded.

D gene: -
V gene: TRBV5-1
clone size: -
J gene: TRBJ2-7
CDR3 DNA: TGCGCCAGCAGCTTACCTCCGGGAACTTGGTACTTC
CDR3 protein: CASSLPPGTWYF

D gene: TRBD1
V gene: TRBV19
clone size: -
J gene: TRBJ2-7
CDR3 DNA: TGTGCCAGTAGTATTATGACAGGGAGCGAGCAGTACTTC
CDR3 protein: CASSIMTGSEQYF

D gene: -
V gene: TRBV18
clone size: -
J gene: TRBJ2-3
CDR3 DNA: TGTGCCAGCTCACCCTTCCCCTTTTCGGGTACGCAGTATTTT
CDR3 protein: CASSPFPFSGTQYF

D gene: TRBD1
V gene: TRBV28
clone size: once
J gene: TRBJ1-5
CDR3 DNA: TGTGCCAGCAGTTTCCGACAGGGGGCTGGTACGCAGCATTTT
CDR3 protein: CASSFRQGAGTQHF

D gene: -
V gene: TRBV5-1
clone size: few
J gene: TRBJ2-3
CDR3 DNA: TGCGCCAGCAGCTTGGGACTAGAAGATACGCAGTATTTT
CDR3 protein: CASSLGLEDTQYF

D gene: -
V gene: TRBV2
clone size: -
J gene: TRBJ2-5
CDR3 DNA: TGTGCCAGCAGACAAGGGGCCGGAGAGACCCAGTACTTC
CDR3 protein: CASRQGAGETQYF

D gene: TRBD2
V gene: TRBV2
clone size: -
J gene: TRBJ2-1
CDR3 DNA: TGTGCCAGCAGTGCGGATAGCGGGGACTACAATGAGCAGTTCTTC
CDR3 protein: CASSADSGDYNEQFF

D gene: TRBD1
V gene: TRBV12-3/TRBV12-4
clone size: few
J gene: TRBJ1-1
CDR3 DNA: TGTGCCAGCAGTTCCCTGGGGACAGTAGAAGCTTTCTTT
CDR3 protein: CASSSLGTVEAFF

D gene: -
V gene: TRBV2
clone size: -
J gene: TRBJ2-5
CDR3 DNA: TGTGCCAGCAGTGCGCAGGGCTCAGAGACCCAGTACTTC
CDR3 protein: CASSAQGSETQYF

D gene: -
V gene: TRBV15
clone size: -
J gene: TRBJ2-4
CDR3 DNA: TGTGCCACCAGCCCCAGGGGCAATTCTCAAAACATTCAGTACTTC
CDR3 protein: CATSPRGNSQNIQYF

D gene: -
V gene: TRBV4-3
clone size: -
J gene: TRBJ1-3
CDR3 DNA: TGCGCCAGCAGCCAAGATCCGGGCCCGGGGGGAAACACCATATATTTT
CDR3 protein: CASSQDPGPGGNTIYF

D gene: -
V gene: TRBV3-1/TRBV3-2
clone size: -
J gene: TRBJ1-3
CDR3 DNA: TGTGCCAGCAGCCCAGGGCAAAGCTCTGGAAACACCATATATTTT
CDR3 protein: CASSPGQSSGNTIYF

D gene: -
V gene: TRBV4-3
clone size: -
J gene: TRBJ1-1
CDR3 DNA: TGCGCCAGCAGCCAAGATGCAGGACTCGAAGCTTTCTTT
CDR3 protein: CASSQDAGLEAFF

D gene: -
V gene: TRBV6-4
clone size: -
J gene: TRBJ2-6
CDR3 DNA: TGTGCCAGCAGTGATACAGATTCCTCTGGGGCCAACGTCCTGACTTTC
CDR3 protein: CASSDTDSSGANVLTF

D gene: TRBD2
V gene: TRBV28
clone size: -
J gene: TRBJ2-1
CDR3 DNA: TGTGCCACCAGTAGGACTAGCGAGTACAATGAGCAGTTCTTC
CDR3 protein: CATSRTSEYNEQFF

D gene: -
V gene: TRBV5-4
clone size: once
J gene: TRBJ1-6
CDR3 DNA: TGTGCCAGCAGCTCCCGAAGGAGCTCCTATAATTCACCCCTCCACTTT
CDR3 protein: CASSSRRSSYNSPLHF

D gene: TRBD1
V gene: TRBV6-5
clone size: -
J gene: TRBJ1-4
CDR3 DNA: TGTGCCAGCAGTTACACTAGACAGGGTGGTAATGAAAAACTGTTTTTT
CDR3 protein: CASSYTRQGGNEKLFF

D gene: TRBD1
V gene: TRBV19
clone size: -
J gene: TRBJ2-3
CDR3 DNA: TGTGCCAGTAGCCCTGACAGGGGGCGGTTAGATACGCAGTATTTT
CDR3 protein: CASSPDRGRLDTQYF

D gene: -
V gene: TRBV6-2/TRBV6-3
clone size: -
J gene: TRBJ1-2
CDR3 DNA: TGTGCCAGCAGTTACGGGGCTTGGGCTTCCTATGGCTACACCTTC
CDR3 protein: CASSYGAWASYGYTF

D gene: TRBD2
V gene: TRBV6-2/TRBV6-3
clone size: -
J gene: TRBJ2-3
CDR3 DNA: TGTGCCAGCAGTAGACCGGGACTAGCGGCGCAATCTAGCACAGATACGCAGTATTTT
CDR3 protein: CASSRPGLAAQSSTDTQYF

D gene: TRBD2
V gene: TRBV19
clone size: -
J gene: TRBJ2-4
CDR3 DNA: TGTGCCAGTAGTATAGGGACTAGCGGACAAATTGGCATTCAGTACTTC
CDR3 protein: CASSIGTSGQIGIQYF

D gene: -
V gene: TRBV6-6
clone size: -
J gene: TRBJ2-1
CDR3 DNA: TGTGCCAGCAGTGGCCAGCTAGCTAAAAATGAGCAGTTCTTC
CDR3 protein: CASSGQLAKNEQFF

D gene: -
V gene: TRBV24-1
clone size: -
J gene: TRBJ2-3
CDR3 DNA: TGTGCCACCAGTGACCCCGGGAGAAAGGGCACAGATACGCAGTATTTT
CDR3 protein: CATSDPGRKGTDTQYF

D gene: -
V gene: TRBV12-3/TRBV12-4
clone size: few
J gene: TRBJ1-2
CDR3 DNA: TGTGCCAGCAGTAAAGGGGTGGAAGGCTACACCTTC
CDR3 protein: CASSKGVEGYTF

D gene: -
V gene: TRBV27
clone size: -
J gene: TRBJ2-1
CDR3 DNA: TGTGCCAGCAGTTTATCTTGGCGGGGAAGATACAATGAGCAGTTCTTC
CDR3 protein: CASSLSWRGRYNEQFF

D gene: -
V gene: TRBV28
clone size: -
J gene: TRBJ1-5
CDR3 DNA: TGTGCCAGCAGTTTATGGCGGGGAGTCCCTTCTTATAGCAATCAGCCCCAGCATTTT
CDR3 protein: CASSLWRGVPSYSNQPQHF

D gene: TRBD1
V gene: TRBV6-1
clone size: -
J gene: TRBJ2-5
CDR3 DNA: TGTGCCAGCAGTGATCAATTCCAAGGGGGCCGGGAGACCCAGTACTTC
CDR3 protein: CASSDQFQGGRETQYF

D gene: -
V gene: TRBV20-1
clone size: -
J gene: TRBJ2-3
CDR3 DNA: TGCAGTGCTAGTTACGGTGCCCGAACAGATACGCAGTATTTT
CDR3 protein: CSASYGARTDTQYF

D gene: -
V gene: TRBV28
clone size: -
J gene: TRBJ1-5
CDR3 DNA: TGTGCCAGCAGTTCCGCAGGTCATCAGCCCCAGCATTTT
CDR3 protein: CASSSAGHQPQHF

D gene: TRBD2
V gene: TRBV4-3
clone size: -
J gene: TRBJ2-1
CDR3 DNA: TGCGCCAGCAGCCTTTCCAGCGGGAGAACCTACAATGAGCAGTTCTTC
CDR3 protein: CASSLSSGRTYNEQFF

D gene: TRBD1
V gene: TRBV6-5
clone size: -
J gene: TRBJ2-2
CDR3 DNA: TGTGCCAGCACCCCAGGGGGCTTCACCGGGGAGCTGTTTTTT
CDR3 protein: CASTPGGFTGELFF

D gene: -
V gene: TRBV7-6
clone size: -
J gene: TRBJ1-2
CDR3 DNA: TGTGCCAGCAGCTCCCTTCGGGGTGAAGATGGCTACACCTTC
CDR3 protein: CASSSLRGEDGYTF

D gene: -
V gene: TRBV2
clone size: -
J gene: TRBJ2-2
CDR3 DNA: TGTGCCAGCAACGCCGACTGGCTAGCTGACACCGGGGAGCTGTTTTTT
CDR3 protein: CASNADWLADTGELFF

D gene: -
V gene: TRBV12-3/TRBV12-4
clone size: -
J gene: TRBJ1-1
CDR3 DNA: TGTGCCAGCAGTTTCCAGGGTCGGACTGAAGCTTTCTTT
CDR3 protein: CASSFQGRTEAFF

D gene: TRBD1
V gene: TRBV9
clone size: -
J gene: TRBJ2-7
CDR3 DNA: TGTGCCAGCAGCGTAGGGACAGGGATCCACTACGAGCAGTACTTC
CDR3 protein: CASSVGTGIHYEQYF

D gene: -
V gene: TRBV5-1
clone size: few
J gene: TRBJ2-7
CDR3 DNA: TGCGCCAGCAGCTCGGGCGGGTGGTCCTACGAGCAGTACTTC
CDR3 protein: CASSSGGWSYEQYF

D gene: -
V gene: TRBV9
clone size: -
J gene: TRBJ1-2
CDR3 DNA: TGTGCCAGCAGCGTAGCTACCTCCCTCCCAGGGGACCATTATGGCTACACCTTC
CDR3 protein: CASSVATSLPGDHYGYTF

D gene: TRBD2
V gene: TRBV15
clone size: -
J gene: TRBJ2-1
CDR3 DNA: TGTGCCACCAGCACAACTAGCGGAGCGATTTACAATGAGCAGTTCTTC
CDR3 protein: CATSTTSGAIYNEQFF

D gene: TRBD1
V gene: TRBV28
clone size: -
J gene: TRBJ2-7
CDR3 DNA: TGTGCCAGCAGTTTAAGCACCGGGACAGACCCCTACGAGCAGTACTTC
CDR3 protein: CASSLSTGTDPYEQYF

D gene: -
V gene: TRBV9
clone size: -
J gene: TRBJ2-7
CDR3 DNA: TGTGCCAGCGGGAGGGGGGCGGAAGCCATCTACGAGCAGTACTTC
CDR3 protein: CASGRGAEAIYEQYF

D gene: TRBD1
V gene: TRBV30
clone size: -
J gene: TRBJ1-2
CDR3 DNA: TGTGCTGGACAGGTGGACAACTATGGCTACACCTTC
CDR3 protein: CAGQVDNYGYTF

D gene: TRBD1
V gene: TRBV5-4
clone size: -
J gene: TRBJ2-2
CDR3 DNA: TGTGCCAGCAGCTTACAGGGGTCCGGGGAGCTGTTTTTT
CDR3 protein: CASSLQGSGELFF

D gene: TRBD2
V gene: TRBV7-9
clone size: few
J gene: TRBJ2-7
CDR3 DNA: TGTGCCAGCAGCTCCACGCGGACTAGATGGTACGAGCAGTACTTC
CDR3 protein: CASSSTRTRWYEQYF

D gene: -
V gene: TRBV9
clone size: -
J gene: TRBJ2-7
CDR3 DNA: TGTGCCAGCAGCGTCGGCGTAGCGCCAACTTACGAGCAGTACTTC
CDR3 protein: CASSVGVAPTYEQYF

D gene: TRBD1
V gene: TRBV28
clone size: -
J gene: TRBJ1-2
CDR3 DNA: TGTGCCAGCAGTTCCGCCGGGACAGGGGGCGGGGATGGCTACACCTTC
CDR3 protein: CASSSAGTGGGDGYTF

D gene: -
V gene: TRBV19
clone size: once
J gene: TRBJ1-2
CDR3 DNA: TGTGCCAGTAGTATAGTGGGTCGGATGGGCGACTATGGCTACACCTTC
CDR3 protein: CASSIVGRMGDYGYTF

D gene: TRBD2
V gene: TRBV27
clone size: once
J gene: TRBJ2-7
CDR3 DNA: TGTGCCAGCAGTTTGGCTAGCGGGCCCCTCTCCTACGAGCAGTACTTC
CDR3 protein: CASSLASGPLSYEQYF

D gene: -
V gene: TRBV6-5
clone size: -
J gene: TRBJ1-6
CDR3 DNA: TGTGCCAGCAGGTGGAACAGGGAGGGCTCACCCCTCCACTTT
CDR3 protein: CASRWNREGSPLHF

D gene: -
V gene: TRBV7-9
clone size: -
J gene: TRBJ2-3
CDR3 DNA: TGTGCCACTAACCCTAGCACAGATACGCAGTATTTT
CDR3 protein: CATNPSTDTQYF

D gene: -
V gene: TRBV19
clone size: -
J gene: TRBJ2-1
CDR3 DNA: TGTGCCAGTAGTATAGCAACGGGATTAGTGTACAATGAGCAGTTCTTC
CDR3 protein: CASSIATGLVYNEQFF

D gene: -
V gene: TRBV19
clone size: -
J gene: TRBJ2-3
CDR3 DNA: TGTGCCAGTAGTATAGATGTCGGGTTAGATACGCAGTATTTT
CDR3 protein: CASSIDVGLDTQYF